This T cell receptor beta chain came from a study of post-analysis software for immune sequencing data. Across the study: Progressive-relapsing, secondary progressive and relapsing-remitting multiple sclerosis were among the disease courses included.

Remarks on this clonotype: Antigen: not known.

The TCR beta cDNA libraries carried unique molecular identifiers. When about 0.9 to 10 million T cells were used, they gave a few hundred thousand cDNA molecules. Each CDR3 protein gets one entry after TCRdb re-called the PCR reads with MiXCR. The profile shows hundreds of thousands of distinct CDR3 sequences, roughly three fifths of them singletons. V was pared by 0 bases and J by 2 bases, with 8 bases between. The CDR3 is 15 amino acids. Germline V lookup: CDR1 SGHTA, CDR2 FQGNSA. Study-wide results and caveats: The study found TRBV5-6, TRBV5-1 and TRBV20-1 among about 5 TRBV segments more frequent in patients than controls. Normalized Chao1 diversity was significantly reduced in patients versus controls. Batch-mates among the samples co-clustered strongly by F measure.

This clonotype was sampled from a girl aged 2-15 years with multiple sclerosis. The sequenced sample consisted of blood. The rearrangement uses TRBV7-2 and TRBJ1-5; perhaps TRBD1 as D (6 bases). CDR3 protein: CASSLARTGNQPQHF. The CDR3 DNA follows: TGTGCCAGCAGCTTAGCCCGGACAGGCAATCAGCCCCAGCATTTT.